The 14 T cell receptor beta chains reported below all come from one sample, sequenced in a study of T cell repertoires in cytomegalovirus infection. TCRdb fed the reads into MiXCR, producing one record per CDR3 protein. Among 400,000 to 600,000 distinct CDR3 sequences listed, under 45% were seen once. No antigen is known for these receptors. The specimen comprised cultured PBMCs, sampled from culture after CMV antigen stimulation. These receptor sequences come from a human donor in good health (CMV status not recorded). Some clones in this sample may be carry-over from other donors' samples.

This clonotype was observed a few times. CDR3 in DNA: TGTGCCAGCAGTTTCGCAGGACTGAATGAGCAGTTCTTC. It translates to CASSFAGLNEQFF. This chain joins TRBV12-3 or TRBV12-4 and TRBJ2-1; D possibly corresponds to TRBD2 (5 bases). CDR3 length equals 13 residues. Trimming left V 3 bases short and J 7 bases short, with 10 bases between.

The chain employs TRBV6-6 and TRBJ2-7, with 7 bases that match TRBD1. With 7 bases clipped from V and 3 bases from J, the junction kept 9 bases outside the gene matches. Germline V lookup: CDR1 MNHNY, CDR2 SVGAGI (reference sequence). The CDR3 consists of 14 residues. The CDR3 region is CASNPTGIHYEQYF. As DNA, the CDR3 is TGTGCCAGCAACCCGACAGGGATCCACTACGAGCAGTACTTC.

In this sample, this clonotype turned up many times. The chain is built from TRBV7-8 and TRBJ2-3; D perhaps matches TRBD1 (6 bases). Germline V CDR1 and CDR2: SGHVS, FQNEAQ. The CDR3 has 14 residues. The V and J ends lost 3 bases and 5 bases respectively, with 12 bases between them. The CDR3 reads CASSFTARGDTQYF. The CDR3 coding sequence is TGTGCCAGCAGCTTTACCGCCAGGGGAGATACGCAGTATTTT.

V is TRBV10-3 and J is TRBJ1-1; D is ambiguous. Germline V CDR1 and CDR2: ENHRY, SYGVKD. Trimming shortened V by 10 bases and J by 4 bases, and 16 bases separated the two germline ends. CDR3 length equals 13 residues. The CDR3 is CASSDGLGTEAFF. The CDR3 region has the DNA TGTGCCAGTTCCGATGGACTGGGCACTGAAGCTTTCTTT.

The rearrangement uses TRBV6-2 or TRBV6-3 and TRBJ1-1; the match to TRBD1 covers 11 bases. CDR1 is MNHEY, CDR2 SVGEGT, per germline. V lost 6 bases and J lost 4; bases outside the gene matches: 4. This CDR3 contains 14 residues. Here the CDR3 DNA reads TGTGCCAGCAGGGAGGACAGGGGGCTCACTGAAGCTTTCTTT. Its translation is CASREDRGLTEAFF.

This clonotype was seen only a few times. The J gene is TRBJ1-1, the V gene TRBV2; D is ambiguous. V gave up 1 base and J gave up 8 bases, with 11 bases separating them. This CDR3 is 13 amino acids long. CDR1 SNHLY and CDR2 FYNNEI come from the germline V gene. This chain's CDR3 is CASSEVYRREAFF. As DNA, the CDR3 is TGTGCCAGCAGTGAAGTTTACCGGAGAGAAGCTTTCTTT.

The chain links TRBV7-2 to TRBJ2-1; 9 bases are shared with TRBD2. Trimming at V came to 1 base and at J to 10 bases, leaving 8 bases not matched to a gene. This CDR3 contains 15 residues. Germline CDR1 is SGHTA and CDR2 is FQGNSA. CDR3 amino acids: CASSLVDSGSSEQFF. CDR3 in DNA: TGTGCCAGCAGCTTAGTGGATAGCGGGAGCTCGGAGCAGTTCTTC.

This chain's CDR3 is CASSPPRERGGSDEQFF. DNA of the CDR3: TGTGCCAGCAGCCCCCCGCGTGAGCGGGGGGGCAGTGATGAGCAGTTCTTC. This sequence joins TRBV7-9 and TRBJ2-1; TRBD2 matches at 10 bases. Germline values: CDR1 SEHNR, CDR2 FQNEAQ (reference sequence). The junction had 15 bases not matched to a gene; V was cut back by 5 bases and J by 8 bases. The CDR3 is 17 amino acids. Based on the CDR3 plus reference TRBV7-9 and TRBJ2-1, the full variable domain is DTGVSQNPRHKITKRGQNVTFRCDPISEHNRLYWYRQTLGQGPEFLTYFQNEAQLEKSRLLSDRFSAERPKGSFSTLEIQRTEQGDSAMYLCASSPPRERGGSDEQFFGPGTRLTVL.

This sequence joins TRBV12-3 or TRBV12-4 and TRBJ1-5; TRBD1 aligns across 7 bases. The V and J ends lost 6 bases and 8 bases, in that order; junction bases with no gene match: 10. CDR3 length equals 14 residues. For the CDR3, the DNA is TGTGCCAGCAGCCCGGGACAGCTAAAGGAGCCCCAGCATTTT. Translation gives CASSPGQLKEPQHF.

V gene TRBV7-2 combines with J gene TRBJ1-5, with 7 bases matching TRBD1. The V segment lost 4 bases and the J segment 6 bases; nucleotides outside the gene matches: 3. The germline V gene has CDR1 SGHTA and CDR2 FQGNSA. CDR3 size: 13 residues. CDR3: CASSSRQGQPQHF. DNA for the CDR3: TGTGCCAGCAGCTCACGACAGGGTCAGCCCCAGCATTTT.

The V gene is TRBV6-9, the J gene TRBJ2-1, with D perhaps assigned TRBD1 or TRBD2 (5 bases each). The CDR3 consists of 15 residues. Deletions cut 3 bases from V and 6 bases from J, with 15 bases between. Germline V lookup: CDR1 MNHGY, CDR2 SVAAGI. This CDR3 reads CASSYTRGASNEQFF. The CDR3 region has the DNA TGTGCCAGCAGTTACACCCGAGGGGCCTCCAATGAGCAGTTCTTC.

The chain combines TRBV10-3 with TRBJ1-2; 9 bases agree with TRBD1. Germline values: CDR1 ENHRY, CDR2 SYGVKD. CDR3 length: 14 residues. V trimming: 9 bases; J trimming: 7 bases; junction bases outside the gene matches: 12. In DNA form, the CDR3 reads TGTGCCATTCTAGAACAGGGGGCGAGTGGTGGCTACACCTTC. Encoded protein: CAILEQGASGGYTF.

The chain couples TRBV7-6 to TRBJ1-1; D call uncertain. Per germline, CDR1 SGHVS and CDR2 FNYEAQ. The V gene lost 5 bases and the J gene lost 6 bases, with 19 bases spanning the gap. The CDR3 spans 15 residues. CDR3 DNA sequence: TGTGCCAGCAGCCTGAGTAGGCTAGGTTCCGCTGAAGCTTTCTTT. Encoded protein: CASSLSRLGSAEAFF.

V is TRBV7-2 and J is TRBJ1-2; 9 bases are shared with TRBD1. From germline, CDR1 is SGHTA and CDR2 FQGNSA. J lost 1 base, V lost 4 bases, and 10 bases had no gene match. The CDR3 is 17 residues long. The CDR3 loop reads CASSSTGGVFVNYGYTF. CDR3 in DNA: TGTGCCAGCAGCTCAACAGGGGGCGTATTTGTTAACTATGGCTACACCTTC. Filled out from reference TRBV7-2 and TRBJ1-2, the complete variable domain reads GAGVSQSPSNKVTEKGKDVELRCDPISGHTALYWYRQSLGQGLEFLIYFQGNSAPDKSGLPSDRFSAERTGGSVSTLTIQRTQQEDSAVYLCASSSTGGVFVNYGYTFGSGTRLTVV.